This T cell receptor beta chain was profiled in a study of shared T cell receptors in the human thymus. V was cut by 2 bases and J by 1 base, with 8 bases left in between. CDR3 length: 13 residues. Germline CDR1 reads GTSNPN; CDR2 reads SVGIG (reference sequence). Method: immunoSEQ multiplex PCR; TCRdb's copy keeps in-frame clones and lacks some. The sample contains hundreds of thousands of clones, 80% to 90% of which appear only once. These data also formed part of another study, on human thymus T cells. Turning to that study: The authors found apparently biased V and J gene usage in thymic and blood repertoires. In unrelated individuals, thymic repertoires overlapped highly, according to related research.

Material for sequencing was thymocytes. The receptor's source is a girl in the first two years of life with a congenital heart defect. The rearrangement joins TRBV30 to TRBJ1-1; tentatively, D is TRBD1 (5 bases). The CDR3 nucleotides read TGTGCCTGGAGTCGAACAGGGAACACTGAAGCTTTCTTT. Protein sequence: CAWSRTGNTEAFF.